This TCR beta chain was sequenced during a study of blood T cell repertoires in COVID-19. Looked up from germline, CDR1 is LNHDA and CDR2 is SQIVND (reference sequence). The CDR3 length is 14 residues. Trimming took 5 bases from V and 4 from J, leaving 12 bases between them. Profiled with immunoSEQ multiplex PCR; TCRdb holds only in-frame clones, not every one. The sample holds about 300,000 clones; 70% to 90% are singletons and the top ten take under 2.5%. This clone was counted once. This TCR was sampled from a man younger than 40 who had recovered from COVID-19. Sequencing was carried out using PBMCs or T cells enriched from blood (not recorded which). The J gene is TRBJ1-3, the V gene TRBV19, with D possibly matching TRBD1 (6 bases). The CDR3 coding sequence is TGTGCCAGTAGTCCCACCAGGGGCGGAAACACCATATATTTT. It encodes CASSPTRGGNTIYF.